This TCR beta chain was profiled in a study of T cell repertoires in cytomegalovirus infection. Whole-study context: Public TCR beta signatures indicated both CMV infection and matching HLA type.

General study findings and limits: Summed public TCR beta family frequency identified CMV carriers bearing the relevant HLA.

TCRdb analysed the reads with MiXCR anew, one entry per CDR3 protein. The data hold 200,000 or so distinct CDR3 sequences, with roughly a fifth observed a single time. This clonotype appeared many times. What it recognizes is unknown. The germline V gene encodes CDR1 SGHVS and CDR2 FQNEAQ. CDR3 size: 15 residues. Trimming cost V 0 bases and J 2 bases, with 8 bases left between them. Specimen: PBMCs. This TCR was sampled from a human donor in good health (CMV status not recorded). Some clones in this sample may be carry-over from other donors' samples. V and J are TRBV7-8 and TRBJ1-3; D uncertain. CDR3: CASSLADDPGNTIYF. CDR3 nucleotide sequence: TGTGCCAGCAGCTTAGCGGACGACCCTGGAAACACCATATATTTT. Supplemented by reference TRBV7-8 and TRBJ1-3, the full variable domain reads GAGVSQSPRYKVAKRGQDVALRCDPISGHVSLFWYQQALGQGPEFLTYFQNEAQLDKSGLPSDRFFAERPEGSVSTLKIQRTQQEDSAVYLCASSLADDPGNTIYFGEGSWLTVV.